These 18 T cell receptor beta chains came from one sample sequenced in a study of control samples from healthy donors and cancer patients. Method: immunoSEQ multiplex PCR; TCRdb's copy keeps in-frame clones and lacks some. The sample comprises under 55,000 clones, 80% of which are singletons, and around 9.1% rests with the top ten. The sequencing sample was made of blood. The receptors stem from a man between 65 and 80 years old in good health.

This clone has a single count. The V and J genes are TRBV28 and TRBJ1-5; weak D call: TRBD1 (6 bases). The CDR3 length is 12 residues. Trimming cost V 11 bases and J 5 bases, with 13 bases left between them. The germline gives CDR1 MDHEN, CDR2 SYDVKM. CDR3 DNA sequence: TGTGCCGTCACGGGGGCCGATCAGCCCCAGCATTTT. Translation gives CAVTGADQPQHF.

CDR3 DNA: TGTGCCAGCAGTAGACCTGGGGGGGGCTCAAACATTCAGTACTTC. Translation gives CASSRPGGGSNIQYF. This chain connects TRBV6-5 to TRBJ2-4; D may be TRBD2 (7 bases). V gave up 5 bases and J gave up 6 bases, with 17 bases separating them. Germline assignment: CDR1 MNHEY and CDR2 SVGAGI. The CDR3 is made up of 15 amino acids.

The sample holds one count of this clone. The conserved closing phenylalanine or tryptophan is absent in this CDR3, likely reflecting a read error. The CDR3 nucleotides are TGTGCCAGCAGTCAGCAGCCTCCGGCCGGCTACACCCTC. Its translation: CASSQQPPAGYTL. The genes are TRBV6-5 and TRBJ1-2; D not certain. V lost 5 bases, J lost 8 bases, and 15 bases lay in between. Germline V CDR1 and CDR2: MNHEY, SVGAGI. The CDR3 covers 13 residues.

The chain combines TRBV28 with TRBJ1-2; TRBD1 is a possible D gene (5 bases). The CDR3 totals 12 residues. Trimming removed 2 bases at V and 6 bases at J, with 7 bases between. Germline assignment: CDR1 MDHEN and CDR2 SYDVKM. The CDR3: CASSLGGNGYTF. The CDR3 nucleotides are TGTGCCAGCAGTTTAGGGGGGAATGGCTACACCTTC.

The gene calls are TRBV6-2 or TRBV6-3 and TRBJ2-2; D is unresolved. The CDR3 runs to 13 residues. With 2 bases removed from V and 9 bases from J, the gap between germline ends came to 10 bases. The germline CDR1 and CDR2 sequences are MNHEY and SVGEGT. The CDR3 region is CASSYDGRRELFF. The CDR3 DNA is TGTGCCAGCAGTTACGATGGGCGGAGGGAGCTGTTTTTT.

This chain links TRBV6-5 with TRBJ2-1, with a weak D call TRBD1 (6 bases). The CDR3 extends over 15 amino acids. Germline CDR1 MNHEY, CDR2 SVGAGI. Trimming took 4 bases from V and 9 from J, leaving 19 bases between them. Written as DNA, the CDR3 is TGTGCCAGCAGTTGGGGGCAGGCCTCCCAGGGTGAGCAGTTCTTC. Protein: CASSWGQASQGEQFF.

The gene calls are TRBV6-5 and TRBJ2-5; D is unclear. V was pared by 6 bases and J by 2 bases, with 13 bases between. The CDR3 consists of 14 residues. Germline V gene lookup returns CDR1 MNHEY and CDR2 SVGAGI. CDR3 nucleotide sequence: TGTGCCAGCAGGCCCTTCTTTCGGCAAGAGACCCAGTACTTC. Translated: CASRPFFRQETQYF.

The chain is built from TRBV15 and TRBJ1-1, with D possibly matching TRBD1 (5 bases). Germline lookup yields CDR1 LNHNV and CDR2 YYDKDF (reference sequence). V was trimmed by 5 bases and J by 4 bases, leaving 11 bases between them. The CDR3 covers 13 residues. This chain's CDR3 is CATSYGGGTEAFF. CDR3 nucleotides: TGTGCCACCAGCTATGGGGGAGGCACTGAAGCTTTCTTT.

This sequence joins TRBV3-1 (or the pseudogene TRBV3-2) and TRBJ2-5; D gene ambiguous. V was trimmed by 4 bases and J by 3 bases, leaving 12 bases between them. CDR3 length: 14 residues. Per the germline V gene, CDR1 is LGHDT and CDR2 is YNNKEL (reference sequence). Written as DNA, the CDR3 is TGTGCCAGCAGCCCCTGGACCTCGAAAGAGACCCAGTACTTC. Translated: CASSPWTSKETQYF.

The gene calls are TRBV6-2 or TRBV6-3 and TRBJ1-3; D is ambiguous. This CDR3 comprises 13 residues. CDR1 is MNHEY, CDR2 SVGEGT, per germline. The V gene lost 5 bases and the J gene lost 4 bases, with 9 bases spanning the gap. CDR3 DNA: TGTGCCAGCAGTATGACACTCGGAAACACCATATATTTT. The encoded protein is CASSMTLGNTIYF.

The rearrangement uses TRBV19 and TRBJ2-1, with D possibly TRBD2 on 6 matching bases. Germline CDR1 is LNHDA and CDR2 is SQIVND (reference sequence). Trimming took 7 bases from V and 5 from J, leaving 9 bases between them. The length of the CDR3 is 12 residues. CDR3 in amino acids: CASKKRDNEQFF. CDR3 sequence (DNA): TGTGCCAGTAAAAAGCGGGACAATGAGCAGTTCTTC.

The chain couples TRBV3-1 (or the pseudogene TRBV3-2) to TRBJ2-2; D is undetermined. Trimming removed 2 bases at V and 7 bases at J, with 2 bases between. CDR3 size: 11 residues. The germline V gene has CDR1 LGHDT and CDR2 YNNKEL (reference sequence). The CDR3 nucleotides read TGTGCCAGCAGCCAATACGGGGAGCTGTTTTTT. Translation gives CASSQYGELFF.

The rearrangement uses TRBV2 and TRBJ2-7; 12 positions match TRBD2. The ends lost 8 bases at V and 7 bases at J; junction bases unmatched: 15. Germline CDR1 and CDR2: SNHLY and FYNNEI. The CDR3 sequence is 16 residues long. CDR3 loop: CASGSSASGGAREQYF. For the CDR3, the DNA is TGTGCCAGCGGATCCTCCGCTAGCGGGGGGGCGAGGGAGCAGTACTTC.

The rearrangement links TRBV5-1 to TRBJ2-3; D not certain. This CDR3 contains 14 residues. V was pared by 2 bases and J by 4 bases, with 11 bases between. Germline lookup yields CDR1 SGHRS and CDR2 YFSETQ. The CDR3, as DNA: TGCGCCAGCAGCTTCAACTACCTAGCAGATACGCAGTATTTT. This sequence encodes CASSFNYLADTQYF.

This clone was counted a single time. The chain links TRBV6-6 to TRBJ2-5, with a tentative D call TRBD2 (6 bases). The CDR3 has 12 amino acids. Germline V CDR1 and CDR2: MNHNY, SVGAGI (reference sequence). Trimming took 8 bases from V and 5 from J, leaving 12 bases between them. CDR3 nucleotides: TGTGCCAGCGGAGGGCCCGAGGAGACCCAGTACTTC. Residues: CASGGPEETQYF.

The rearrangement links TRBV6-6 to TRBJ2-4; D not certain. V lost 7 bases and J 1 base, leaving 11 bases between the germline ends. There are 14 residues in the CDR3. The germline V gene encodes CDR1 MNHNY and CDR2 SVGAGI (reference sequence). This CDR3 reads CASTLRWAKNIQYF. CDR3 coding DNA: TGTGCCAGCACCCTAAGGTGGGCCAAAAACATTCAGTACTTC.

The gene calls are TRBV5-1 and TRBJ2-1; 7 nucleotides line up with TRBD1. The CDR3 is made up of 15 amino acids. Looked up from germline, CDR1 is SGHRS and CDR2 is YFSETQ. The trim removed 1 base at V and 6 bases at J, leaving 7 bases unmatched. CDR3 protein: CASSLRTGAINEQFF. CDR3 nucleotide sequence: TGCGCCAGCAGCTTGAGAACAGGGGCTATCAATGAGCAGTTCTTC.

The CDR3 here is CSVGRTGADTEAFF. CDR3 DNA: TGCAGCGTTGGGCGGACAGGGGCAGACACTGAAGCTTTCTTT. This chain connects TRBV29-1 to TRBJ1-1, with 9 positions matching TRBD1. The CDR3 covers 14 residues. Germline CDR1 is SQVTM and CDR2 is ANQGSEA. Trimming took 4 bases from V and 3 from J; bases not matched to a gene: 6.